The rows below give T cell receptor beta chains drawn from one sample of a study of blood T cell repertoires in COVID-19. Sequencing used immunoSEQ multiplex PCR; TCRdb keeps in-frame clones, though not all of them. The sample shows about 240,000 clones, about 88% of them seen only once. The sample comprised peripheral blood. The receptor source for this set is a woman aged 70-85 years with active or convalescent COVID-19. Each CDR3 is given with its conserved first and last residue. A D gene is named only where the DNA matches it firmly. A clone size is listed for some rows: how often the clone was seen (once, few, many), or a class if it is expanded.

cdr3_nt cdr3_aa clone_size j_call d_call v_call
TGTGCCAGTAGTATTTCGGTTCGGGTTGAAAAACTGTTTTTT CASSISVRVEKLFF . TRBJ1-4 . TRBV19
TGTGCCAGCAGTTGGTACACCGGGACAGGGGGGAACGAGCAGTACTTC CASSWYTGTGGNEQYF . TRBJ2-7 TRBD1 TRBV6-2/TRBV6-3
TGCGCCAGCAGCCAAGATTGGGGGCCTGACAGTCTTGAAGCTTTCTTT CASSQDWGPDSLEAFF . TRBJ1-1 . TRBV4-1
TGCGCCAGCAGTGATAGGGGACAAGTTAATTCACCCCTCCACTTT CASSDRGQVNSPLHF . TRBJ1-6 . TRBV10-2
TGTGCCAGTAGTATGGACAGGGAGGGCTCACCCCTCCACTTT CASSMDREGSPLHF . TRBJ1-6 TRBD1 TRBV19
TGTGCCAGCAGTTTATGGGGGACAGGGGGTAATGAAGCTTTCTTT CASSLWGTGGNEAFF . TRBJ1-1 TRBD1 TRBV28
TGTGCCAGCAGCCAAGATCTAGCGGGTGCCTACGAGCAGTACTTC CASSQDLAGAYEQYF . TRBJ2-7 TRBD2 TRBV3-1/TRBV3-2
TGTGCCAGCAGCTTAGGGCGTTCAGGGCCTTCTGGAAACACCATATATTTT CASSLGRSGPSGNTIYF . TRBJ1-3 . TRBV7-2
TGTGCCAGTAGAACAGGGGTCGGGGCTAATGAAAAACTGTTTTTT CASRTGVGANEKLFF . TRBJ1-4 TRBD1 TRBV19
TGTGCCAGCAGCCCATCACCCCGGGACAAGTCGTTCGGAAACACCATATATTTT CASSPSPRDKSFGNTIYF . TRBJ1-3 . TRBV6-2/TRBV6-3
TGTGCCAGCAGTTCCCAGGGAAAGACTGAAGCTTTCTTT CASSSQGKTEAFF . TRBJ1-1 . TRBV12-3/TRBV12-4
TGTGCCAGTCGACCTCAGGTTACTGGAAACACCATATATTTT CASRPQVTGNTIYF . TRBJ1-3 . TRBV19
TGTGCCAGCAGGACAGGTGAAGCTTTCTTT CASRTGEAFF . TRBJ1-1 . TRBV6-5
TGTGCCAGCAGCGGACAGGGGAGGGTCGGCTACACCTTC CASSGQGRVGYTF . TRBJ1-2 TRBD1 TRBV25-1
TGTGCCAGCAGCCCGGGAGGGGCCGGGGAGCTGTTTTTT CASSPGGAGELFF . TRBJ2-2 TRBD2 TRBV3-1/TRBV3-2
TGTGCCAGCTCCCGACTAGCGGGGGTAATCGGGGAGCTGTTTTTT CASSRLAGVIGELFF . TRBJ2-2 TRBD2 TRBV3-1/TRBV3-2
TGTGCCAGTAGGCCTTCACAGGGTAACTATGGCTACACCTTC CASRPSQGNYGYTF . TRBJ1-2 . TRBV19
TGCAGCGAGACAAGGGGTACTAGCACAGATACGCAGTATTTT CSETRGTSTDTQYF few TRBJ2-3 . TRBV29-1
TGCGCCAGCAGCCAGACAAGCCAAGCCTACGAGCAGTACTTC CASSQTSQAYEQYF . TRBJ2-7 . TRBV5-1
TGTGCCAGCAGCTTCTCCTCCCGCTCTGGGGCCAACGTCCTGACTTTC CASSFSSRSGANVLTF . TRBJ2-6 . TRBV5-4
TGTGCCAGCAGCCAAGGGAGGGGTGTTAGTTCACCCCTCCACTTT CASSQGRGVSSPLHF . TRBJ1-6 . TRBV3-1/TRBV3-2
TGTGCCACCAGTGATTCGTCCCCGGGACAGGGGCTTTACAATGAGCAGTTCTTC CATSDSSPGQGLYNEQFF . TRBJ2-1 TRBD1 TRBV24-1
TGCGCCAGCAGCCAAGATCCCCAGGGGCCATCACCCCTCCACTTT CASSQDPQGPSPLHF . TRBJ1-6 . TRBV4-3
TGTGCCAGCAGGCGCACAGGGAATAGCCCAGATACGCAGTATTTT CASRRTGNSPDTQYF . TRBJ2-3 . TRBV6-5